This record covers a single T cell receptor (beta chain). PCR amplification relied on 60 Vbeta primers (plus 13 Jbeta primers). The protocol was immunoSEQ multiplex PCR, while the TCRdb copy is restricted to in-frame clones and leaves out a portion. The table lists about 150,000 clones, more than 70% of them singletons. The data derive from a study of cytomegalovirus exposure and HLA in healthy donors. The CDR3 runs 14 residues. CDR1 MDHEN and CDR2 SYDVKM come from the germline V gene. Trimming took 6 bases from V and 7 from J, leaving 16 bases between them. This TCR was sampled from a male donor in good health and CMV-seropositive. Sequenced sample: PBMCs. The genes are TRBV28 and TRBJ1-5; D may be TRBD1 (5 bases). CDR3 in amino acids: CASSERGKVQPQHF. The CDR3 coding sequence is TGTGCCAGCAGCGAAAGGGGAAAGGTACAGCCCCAGCATTTT.